This T cell receptor (beta chain) was sequenced in a study of human T cells and chemical hapten exposure. Study-wide background: Upper inner arm skin measuring approximately 2 cm by approximately 2 cm received 2% DPC for sensitization. The scalp of each patient received a weekly diphenylcyclopropenone dose for the full roughly 24-week study. Alopecia universalis, totalis or areata was present in patients who were mostly female.

This clonotype was found a few times. V was cut by 2 bases and J by 2 bases, with 14 bases left in between. The CDR3 has 15 residues. Germline CDR1 DFQATT, CDR2 SNEGSKA (reference sequence). Specified time point: patch test 2, 6 weeks after DPC sensitization. Indicated treatment: therapeutic diphenylcyclopropenone sensitization with weekly scalp DPC. The library tagged each cDNA molecule with unique molecular identifiers. MiXCR was run by TCRdb on the RACE reads, yielding one entry per CDR3 protein. Of under 450,000 distinct CDR3 sequences in the sample, around 6% were seen once. The clonotype comes from a woman younger than 35 with alopecia areata. Some clones in this sample may be carry-over from other donors' samples. Sequencing was performed on whole blood, taken in connection with sensitization to the hapten diphenylcyclopropenone (DPC). The V call is TRBV20-1, the J call TRBJ2-3; D remains unclear. CDR3 DNA sequence: TGCAGTGCTAGAACCATCAGGTCATTCACAGATACGCAGTATTTT. Its translation: CSARTIRSFTDTQYF.